This TCR beta chain was identified in a study of blood T cells in healthy people across ages. Study-wide results and caveats: Roughly linear declines in TCR beta diversity per million T cells occurred with age.

Primed by a sample-barcoded 5' primer and a J-beta primer mix, a second PCR proceeded for roughly 7 to 11 cycles. A 12-random-nucleotide template-switch adaptor tagged each cDNA molecule. TCRdb re-called the 5' RACE reads through MiXCR, storing one row per CDR3 protein. The sample has 780,000 or so distinct CDR3 sequences; just under 25% are singletons. A note on this clonotype: Its antigen remains unknown.

The CDR3 runs 15 residues. V was pared by 2 bases and J by 4 bases, with 11 bases between. From germline, CDR1 is MNHNS and CDR2 SASEGT. Extraction yielded at least 5 micrograms of total RNA per sample. This same sample was also taken into another study, of T cells of mothers and their children. That paper states: About 6 children and their three healthy Caucasian mothers were the donors.

Sample: blood. This chain joins TRBV6-1 and TRBJ1-4, with D unclear. The receptor was isolated from a boy between 10 and 17 years old in good health. The CDR3 coding sequence is TGTGCCAGCAGTGAACAGGAGGGCCGTAATGAAAAACTGTTTTTT. Translation: CASSEQEGRNEKLFF.